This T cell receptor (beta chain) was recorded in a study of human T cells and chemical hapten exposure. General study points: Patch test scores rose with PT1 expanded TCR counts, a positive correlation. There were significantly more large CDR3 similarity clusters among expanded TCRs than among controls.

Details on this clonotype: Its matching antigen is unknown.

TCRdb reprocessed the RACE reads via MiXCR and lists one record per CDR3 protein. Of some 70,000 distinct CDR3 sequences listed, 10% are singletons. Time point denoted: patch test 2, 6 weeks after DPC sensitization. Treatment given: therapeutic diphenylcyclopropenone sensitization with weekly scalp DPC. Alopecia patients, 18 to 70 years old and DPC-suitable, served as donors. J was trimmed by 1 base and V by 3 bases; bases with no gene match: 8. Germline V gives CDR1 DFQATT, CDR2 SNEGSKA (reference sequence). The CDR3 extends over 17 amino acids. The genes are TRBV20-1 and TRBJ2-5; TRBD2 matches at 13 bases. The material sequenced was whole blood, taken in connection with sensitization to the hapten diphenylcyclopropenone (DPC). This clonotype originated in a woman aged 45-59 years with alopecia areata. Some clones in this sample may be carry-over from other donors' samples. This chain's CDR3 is CSASRTSGRVSQETQYF. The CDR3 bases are TGCAGTGCTAGCCGGACTAGCGGGAGAGTCTCCCAAGAGACCCAGTACTTC.